A single sample is the source of the 15 T cell receptor beta chains below, sequenced in a study of T cell responses to AZD1222 COVID-19 vaccine (dated by TCRdb to about 2021). The time point tag for this specimen amounts to: baseline before first vaccination. Libraries were made using the immunoSEQ multiplex PCR assay. TCRdb holds this immuneACCESS table with in-frame rearrangements only. Some clones are missing; in checked studies, unresolved V genes explain under half, and the rest has no known cause. In all, the sample holds 25,000 to 35,000 clones, and around 90% of those were seen once. Of the sample, 1% to 1.5% is held by the ten largest clones. Sequences were derived from peripheral blood, sampled on day 0 of AZD1222 vaccination. Receptors originate from an adult in good health.

The J gene is TRBJ2-2, the V gene TRBV7-3, with D tentatively TRBD2 (5 bases). The CDR3 has 14 residues. The V gene's germline CDR1 is SGHTA and CDR2 FQGTGA. The V end was cut by 6 bases, the J end by 3 bases, with 11 bases between. The CDR3 loop reads CASRASQYTGELFF. The CDR3 DNA sequence: TGTGCCAGCAGGGCTAGCCAATACACCGGGGAGCTGTTTTTT.

This chain connects TRBV11-2 to TRBJ2-7, with 7 bases that match TRBD1. The germline V gene encodes CDR1 SGHAT and CDR2 FQNNGV. This CDR3 is built from 16 residues. J was trimmed by 1 base and V by 0 bases; bases with no gene match: 6. CDR3 nucleotide sequence: TGTGCCAGCAGCTTAGATTGGGCCAGGGGGTCCTACGAGCAGTACTTC. As protein: CASSLDWARGSYEQYF.

V gene TRBV7-2 combines with J gene TRBJ2-1, with D perhaps TRBD2 (5 bases). Germline CDR1 is SGHTA and CDR2 is FQGNSA. This CDR3 spans 13 amino acids. The V end lost 2 bases, the J end lost 15 bases, and 17 bases lay between the germline ends. The CDR3 sequence is CASSLIEAGGLFF. The CDR3 coding sequence is TGTGCCAGCAGCTTAATTGAGGCGGGTGGTCTGTTCTTC.

The chain joins TRBV20-1 to TRBJ2-4; the D is unclear. The germline CDR1 and CDR2 sequences are DFQATT and SNEGSKA (reference sequence). The CDR3 contains 15 residues. V lost 3 bases and J lost 1, with 13 bases in between. The chain's CDR3 is CSASSWPTAKNIQYF. CDR3 DNA: TGCAGTGCTAGTTCATGGCCGACTGCCAAAAACATTCAGTACTTC.

V gene TRBV5-5 combines with J gene TRBJ1-1; a possible D gene is TRBD1 (6 bases). The V gene lost 4 bases and the J gene lost 0 bases, with 19 bases spanning the gap. CDR1 and CDR2 from the germline V gene are SGHKS and YYEKEE (reference sequence). The CDR3 spans 17 residues. CDR3 sequence: CASSIYQGSLVNTEAFF. CDR3 DNA sequence: TGTGCCAGCAGCATCTACCAGGGGTCCCTAGTGAACACTGAAGCTTTCTTT.

This chain joins TRBV2 and TRBJ2-1; no reliable D call. This CDR3 contains 15 residues. Germline CDR1 is SNHLY and CDR2 is FYNNEI. V was pared by 2 bases and J by 4 bases, with 12 bases between. The DNA for the CDR3 is TGTGCCAGCAGTGAATTTGGACCAACTTACAATGAGCAGTTCTTC. It encodes CASSEFGPTYNEQFF.

This clone was detected once. J is TRBJ2-7 and V is TRBV19, with D perhaps TRBD2 (6 bases). This CDR3 contains 17 residues. V was shortened by 1 base and J by 4 bases, with 20 bases between the two germline ends. Germline CDR1 is LNHDA and CDR2 is SQIVND (reference sequence). The chain's CDR3 is CASSIVPWQGGRYEQYF. CDR3 sequence (DNA): TGTGCCAGTAGTATAGTCCCTTGGCAGGGAGGAAGATACGAGCAGTACTTC. Full variable domain (remainder filled in from reference TRBV19 and TRBJ2-7): DGGITQSPKYLFRKEGQNVTLSCEQNLNHDAMYWYRQDPGQGLRLIYYSQIVNDFQKGDIAEGYSVSREKKESFPLTVTSAQKNPTAFYLCASSIVPWQGGRYEQYFGPGTRLTVT.

The chain has TRBV7-2 and TRBJ2-7, with D maybe TRBD2 (5 bases). Germline V CDR1 and CDR2: SGHTA, FQGNSA. This CDR3 spans 13 amino acids. Trimming shortened V by 6 bases and J by 4 bases, and 13 bases separated the two germline ends. The CDR3 region is CASSVGIEYEQYF. CDR3 sequence (DNA): TGTGCCAGCAGTGTCGGGATAGAGTACGAGCAGTACTTC.

The J gene is TRBJ2-7, the V gene TRBV11-2; 7 bases are a match to TRBD2. This CDR3 comprises 12 residues. CDR1 is SGHAT, CDR2 FQNNGV, per germline. Trimming took 3 bases from V and 5 from J; bases not matched to a gene: 1. The CDR3 DNA reads as TGTGCCAGCAGCTTTACTAGCGACGAGCAGTACTTC. This sequence encodes CASSFTSDEQYF.

The chain links TRBV2 to TRBJ1-6, with D tentatively TRBD1 (6 bases). V was shortened by 6 bases and J by 9 bases, with 18 bases between the two germline ends. Germline lookup yields CDR1 SNHLY and CDR2 FYNNEI. The CDR3 is 15 amino acids. In DNA form, the CDR3 reads TGTGCCAGCAGCCAACAGGGCCCCCGGGGTTCACCCCTCCACTTT. It codes for CASSQQGPRGSPLHF.

This chain uses TRBV7-9 with TRBJ2-5, with TRBD2 as a possible D gene (6 bases). This CDR3 has 13 amino acids. V gave up 3 bases and J gave up 1 base, with 6 bases separating them. Looked up from germline, CDR1 is SEHNR and CDR2 is FQNEAQ (reference sequence). CDR3 coding DNA: TGTGCCAGCAGCTTCGGGGGCCAAGAGACCCAGTACTTC. It yields the protein CASSFGGQETQYF.

The chain uses TRBV18 and TRBJ2-3; 9 bases match TRBD2. With V trimmed by 3 bases and J by 4 bases, 2 bases remained unmatched. This CDR3 contains 14 residues. Germline CDR1 reads KGHSH; CDR2 reads LQKENI. The DNA for the CDR3 is TGTGCCAGCTCACCTAGCGGGAGCGCAGATACGCAGTATTTT. Its protein is CASSPSGSADTQYF.

This chain links TRBV19 with TRBJ2-7; no clear D gene. V was pared by 4 bases and J by 7 bases, with 23 bases between. Germline V lookup: CDR1 LNHDA, CDR2 SQIVND (reference sequence). CDR3 size: 16 residues. CDR3 protein: CASSSSTGSPYREQYF. DNA for the CDR3: TGTGCCAGTAGTAGTAGTACCGGGTCCCCCTATCGGGAGCAGTACTTC.

V usage is TRBV19 and J usage is TRBJ2-5; D gene ambiguous. Germline loops: CDR1 LNHDA, CDR2 SQIVND (reference sequence). V lost 6 bases, J lost 5 bases, and 13 bases lay in between. CDR3 size: 13 residues. CDR3 nucleotides: TGTGCCAGTAGCCCTCTTGTACGGGAGACCCAGTACTTC. This encodes CASSPLVRETQYF. The full variable domain, with the rest looked up from reference TRBV19 and TRBJ2-5, is DGGITQSPKYLFRKEGQNVTLSCEQNLNHDAMYWYRQDPGQGLRLIYYSQIVNDFQKGDIAEGYSVSREKKESFPLTVTSAQKNPTAFYLCASSPLVRETQYFGPGTRLLVL.

V gene TRBV28 combines with J gene TRBJ1-1, with D perhaps matching TRBD1 (5 bases). V lost 10 bases, J lost 6 bases, and 21 bases lay in between. Germline CDR1 is MDHEN and CDR2 is SYDVKM. This CDR3 contains 14 residues. The CDR3 spells CAIRPPGPSSEAFF. The CDR3 DNA sequence: TGTGCCATCAGGCCGCCGGGACCTTCGTCTGAAGCTTTCTTT.